These 8 T cell receptor beta chains were sequenced from one sample in a study of PD-1 blockade in classical Hodgkin lymphoma. Measured with immunoSEQ multiplex PCR; TCRdb has only the in-frame clones, and not every one. The data contain about 28,000 clones, 90% to 95% of them singletons. Time point specified: newly diagnosed, previously untreated cHL patient sample. The sequencing sample was made of peripheral blood mononuclear cells (PBMCs). The receptors shown here come from a human donor with classical Hodgkin lymphoma.

The chain carries TRBV6-4 and TRBJ1-5; 8 bases fit TRBD1. Germline CDR1 is MRHNA and CDR2 is SNTAGT. The CDR3 loop spans 14 amino acids. Trimming cost V 8 bases and J 5 bases; bases outside gene matches: 8. The CDR3 protein is CASSGQGGDQPQHF. CDR3 sequence (DNA): TGTGCCAGCTCTGGACAGGGAGGCGATCAGCCCCAGCATTTT.

The chain employs TRBV18 and TRBJ2-3; weak D call: TRBD2 (6 bases). V was pared by 2 bases and J by 0 bases, with 9 bases between. CDR1 is KGHSH, CDR2 LQKENI, per germline. The CDR3 is 15 amino acids. The CDR3 protein is CASSPFSGSTDTQYF. DNA for the CDR3: TGTGCCAGCTCACCATTTAGCGGTAGCACAGATACGCAGTATTTT.

This rearrangement joins TRBV5-5 to TRBJ2-7; 7 bases map to TRBD1. Per the germline V gene, CDR1 is SGHKS and CDR2 is YYEKEE (reference sequence). This CDR3 comprises 14 residues. V lost 5 bases to trimming and J lost 2 bases; unmatched junction nucleotides: 7. Written as DNA, the CDR3 is TGTGCCAGCAGACCGGGACAGCGCACCTACGAGCAGTACTTC. It codes for CASRPGQRTYEQYF. The entire variable domain, with the rest obtained from reference TRBV5-5 and TRBJ2-7, is as follows: DAGVTQSPTHLIKTRGQQVTLRCSPISGHKSVSWYQQVLGQGPQFIFQYYEKEERGRGNFPDRFSARQFPNYSSELNVNALLLGDSALYLCASRPGQRTYEQYFGPGTRLTVT.

The count of this clone is one. The CDR3 DNA follows: TGTGCCAGCAGCTTAGCAGTACGGAACTCCTACGAGCAGTACTTC. As protein: CASSLAVRNSYEQYF. V and J are TRBV7-2 and TRBJ2-7; the D is unclear. V gave up 0 bases and J gave up 0 bases, with 9 bases separating them. Germline V gene sequence: CDR1 SGHTA, CDR2 FQGNSA. The CDR3 consists of 15 residues.

This clone was detected a few times. The chain has TRBV18 and TRBJ2-3; D remains unclear. The V and J ends lost 0 bases and 2 bases respectively, with 9 bases between them. The CDR3 length is 15 residues. The V gene's germline CDR1 is KGHSH and CDR2 LQKENI. The DNA of the CDR3 is TGTGCCAGCTCACCACCGGATAGCCCCACAGATACGCAGTATTTT. Encoded protein: CASSPPDSPTDTQYF.

This chain links TRBV2 with TRBJ1-5, with unresolved D. CDR1 SNHLY and CDR2 FYNNEI come from the germline V gene. The length of the CDR3 is 14 residues. Trimming cost V 7 bases and J 3 bases, with 13 bases left between them. Here the CDR3 reads CASTSDPSNQPQHF. The CDR3 DNA follows: TGTGCCAGCACTTCAGACCCCTCCAATCAGCCCCAGCATTTT. The full variable domain, rest sourced from reference TRBV2 and TRBJ1-5, is EPEVTQTPSHQVTQMGQEVILRCVPISNHLYFYWYRQILGQKVEFLVSFYNNEISEKSEIFDDQFSVERPDGSNFTLKIRSTKLEDSAMYFCASTSDPSNQPQHFGDGTRLSIL.

The gene calls are TRBV19 and TRBJ2-5; 10 bases line up with TRBD2. The CDR3 is 14 residues long. The V segment lost 6 bases and the J segment 4 bases; nucleotides outside the gene matches: 5. CDR1 LNHDA and CDR2 SQIVND come from the germline V gene (reference sequence). CDR3 residues: CASRVAGGGETQYF. In nucleotides, the CDR3 is TGTGCCAGTAGGGTAGCGGGAGGAGGAGAGACCCAGTACTTC.

V gene TRBV6-5 combines with J gene TRBJ1-5; TRBD1 is a possible D gene (5 bases). Trimming took off 4 bases at V and 7 bases at J, with 14 bases between the two ends. This CDR3 is built from 14 residues. Germline lookup yields CDR1 MNHEY and CDR2 SVGAGI. In DNA, the CDR3 is TGTGCCAGCAGTTGGACACAGGTTTCCCAGCCCCAGCATTTT. Amino acid sequence: CASSWTQVSQPQHF.